This T cell receptor (beta chain) derives from a study of control samples from healthy donors and cancer patients. This CDR3 comprises 15 residues. V lost 4 bases and J 0 bases, leaving 11 bases between the germline ends. CDR1 SGHRS and CDR2 YFSETQ come from the germline V gene. Produced via immunoSEQ multiplex PCR; TCRdb's table is partial and in-frame only. The table lists some 250,000 clones, over 70% of them singletons. This receptor was obtained from a woman aged 60-70 years with lung cancer. The sample was PBMCs. The rearrangement links TRBV5-1 to TRBJ2-1; D may correspond to TRBD1 or TRBD2 (5 bases each). The CDR3 DNA reads TGCGCCAGCAGCCCCGGTGGGGGCTCCTACAATGAGCAGTTCTTC. This translates into CASSPGGGSYNEQFF.